The 12 T cell receptor beta chains presented below share a single source sample, sequenced in a study of CD8 T cells in ankylosing spondylitis. TCRdb passed the 5' RACE reads through MiXCR, listing each CDR3 protein once. The sample has fewer than 250,000 distinct CDR3 sequences; about 11% are singletons. Sequencing input: blood, either unsorted or a sorted T cell fraction (not recorded which). Receptors were obtained from a male donor with ankylosing spondylitis or in good health (not recorded which).

The chain employs TRBV7-2 and TRBJ1-6, with D possibly being TRBD1 (5 bases). The germline V gene encodes CDR1 SGHTA and CDR2 FQGNSA. The CDR3 runs 15 residues. V dropped 5 bases and J dropped 10 bases, with 18 bases sitting between them. DNA of the CDR3: TGTGCCAGCAGCGGGTCGGGGGGAAGAGGGTCACCCCTCCACTTT. It translates to CASSGSGGRGSPLHF.

V gene TRBV30 combines with J gene TRBJ2-7, with D possibly being TRBD2 (5 bases). The CDR3 runs to 12 residues. The V and J ends lost 2 bases and 4 bases respectively, with 9 bases between them. The V gene's germline CDR1 is GTSNPN and CDR2 SVGIG (reference sequence). This CDR3 reads CAWSPGTYEQYF. DNA of the CDR3: TGTGCCTGGAGTCCGGGAACGTACGAGCAGTACTTC.

This clonotype appeared many times. The genes are TRBV2 and TRBJ2-1; D ambiguous. CDR3 length: 14 amino acids. V lost 6 bases and J 0 bases, leaving 9 bases between the germline ends. Germline loops: CDR1 SNHLY, CDR2 FYNNEI. The CDR3 region has the DNA TGTGCCAGCAGCCGGGCGAGCTCCTACAATGAGCAGTTCTTC. Residues: CASSRASSYNEQFF. Combining the CDR3 with reference TRBV2 and TRBJ2-1 gives the whole variable domain EPEVTQTPSHQVTQMGQEVILRCVPISNHLYFYWYRQILGQKVEFLVSFYNNEISEKSEIFDDQFSVERPDGSNFTLKIRSTKLEDSAMYFCASSRASSYNEQFFGPGTRLTVL.

In its sample, this clonotype was seen many times. Written as DNA, the CDR3 is TGTGCCAGCAGCCAAGACAGGGGGACACTAACGAACACCGGGGAGCTGTTTTTT. Its translation: CASSQDRGTLTNTGELFF. The chain carries TRBV14 and TRBJ2-2, with TRBD1 identical over 7 bases. The V gene end was trimmed by 0 bases and the J gene end by 0 bases; junction bases not matched to a gene: 7. The CDR3 sequence is 18 residues long. Germline V gene data show CDR1 as SGHDN and CDR2 as FVKESK.

The sample holds many counts of this clonotype. This chain connects TRBV2 to TRBJ2-1, with 12 bases lining up with TRBD2. Trimming removed 3 bases from V and 12 bases from J; junction bases left unmatched: 9. CDR3 length equals 15 residues. Looked up from germline, CDR1 is SNHLY and CDR2 is FYNNEI. CDR3 region: CASSEPSGGVFGQFF. CDR3 DNA: TGTGCCAGCAGTGAGCCTAGCGGGGGGGTTTTTGGGCAGTTCTTC. The variable domain in full, completed from reference TRBV2 and TRBJ2-1, reads EPEVTQTPSHQVTQMGQEVILRCVPISNHLYFYWYRQILGQKVEFLVSFYNNEISEKSEIFDDQFSVERPDGSNFTLKIRSTKLEDSAMYFCASSEPSGGVFGQFFGPGTRLTVL.

This clonotype was counted at least ten times. This CDR3 is CASSFNGNTEAFF. The CDR3 DNA reads as TGTGCCAGCAGCTTCAATGGGAACACTGAAGCTTTCTTT. The chain uses TRBV7-2 and TRBJ1-1, with no clear D. The CDR3 is made up of 13 amino acids. Germline V CDR1 and CDR2: SGHTA, FQGNSA. Deletions cut 3 bases from V and 1 base from J, with 6 bases between.

The V gene is TRBV7-2, the J gene TRBJ1-1; D may be TRBD1 (5 bases). V was pared by 1 base and J by 1 base, with 16 bases between. This CDR3 comprises 17 residues. Per the germline V gene, CDR1 is SGHTA and CDR2 is FQGNSA. CDR3 residues: CASSLVGGRSRNTEAFF. As DNA, the CDR3 is TGTGCCAGCAGCTTAGTTGGGGGGAGATCCAGGAACACTGAAGCTTTCTTT.

Ten or more counts support this clonotype. V gene TRBV11-1 combines with J gene TRBJ2-7; no reliable D call. The CDR3 totals 18 residues. V gave up 2 bases and J gave up 2 bases, with 22 bases separating them. The germline V gene encodes CDR1 SGHAT and CDR2 FQDESV (reference sequence). CDR3 sequence (DNA): TGTGCCAGCAGCTTAAGAGTTGGGTTGGCCAGCACCACCTACGAGCAGTACTTC. Amino acids: CASSLRVGLASTTYEQYF.

The sample holds many counts of this clonotype. The gene calls are TRBV18 and TRBJ1-1; 9 bases map to TRBD1. J was trimmed by 3 bases and V by 0 bases; bases with no gene match: 8. CDR1 and CDR2 from the germline V gene are KGHSH and LQKENI. The CDR3 totals 17 residues. CDR3 sequence reads: CASSPPWTGAQYTEAFF. The CDR3 DNA follows: TGTGCCAGCTCACCACCCTGGACAGGGGCCCAGTACACTGAAGCTTTCTTT.

This clonotype was seen only a few times. The V gene is TRBV2, the J gene TRBJ2-7; D gene uncertain. Trimming took 3 bases from V and 2 from J, leaving 14 bases between them. In germline, CDR1 is SNHLY, CDR2 FYNNEI. This CDR3 has 15 amino acids. The CDR3 bases are TGTGCCAGCAGTGATCGATTTTTATCAGCCTACGAGCAGTACTTC. Its translation: CASSDRFLSAYEQYF.

This clonotype came up many times. V gene TRBV15 combines with J gene TRBJ2-2, with TRBD2 matching over 9 bases. V was clipped by 0 bases and J by 0 bases; unmatched bases: 8. The CDR3 is made up of 19 amino acids. Germline V lookup: CDR1 LNHNV, CDR2 YYDKDF (reference sequence). The chain's CDR3 is CATSRDRLAGNANTGELFF. In nucleotides, the CDR3 is TGTGCCACCAGCAGAGACCGGCTAGCGGGGAACGCGAACACCGGGGAGCTGTTTTTT.

Many counts were recorded for this clonotype. The chain recombines TRBV27 with TRBJ1-1, with a weak D call TRBD1 (6 bases). This CDR3 has 15 residues. V lost 3 bases, J lost 2 bases, and 13 bases lay in between. The germline CDR1 and CDR2 sequences are MNHEY and SMNVEV (reference sequence). Written as DNA, the CDR3 is TGTGCCAGCAGTTTGGGTGGGGGCAGTAACACTGAAGCTTTCTTT. This gives the protein CASSLGGGSNTEAFF.